Given below is one T cell receptor (beta chain) in context. What it binds is not known. These data originate in a study of vaccination effects on CD4 cells after COVID-19. Clones were read by immunoSEQ multiplex PCR, and TCRdb kept only the in-frame ones, dropping some. The sample lists some 15,000 clones; 75% to 80% were seen once. The V and J ends lost 5 bases and 4 bases respectively, with 8 bases between them. The CDR3 covers 12 residues. After expansion with viral peptide pools in the ViraFEST assay, antigen-specific CD4+ T cells were sequenced. It was after around 10 days of culture that CD4+ T cells were isolated. The person had PCR-confirmed SARS-CoV-2 infection between March and December 2020. Vaccination of participants consisted of two doses of either the BNT162b2 or mRNA-1273 vaccine.

The sample in question was CD4+ T cells from PBMCs cultured with HCoV-NL63 spike peptides, obtained after COVID-19 vaccination. The source is a human donor who had a prior SARS-CoV-2 infection. The chain has TRBV12-3 or TRBV12-4 and TRBJ2-5; a weak D match, TRBD1 (5 bases). The chain's CDR3 is CASSQGGETQYF. CDR3 in DNA: TGTGCCAGCAGTCAGGGCGGAGAGACCCAGTACTTC.